The 21 T cell receptor beta chains reported below all come from one sample, sequenced in a study of neurological immune-mediated disorders. Via MiXCR, TCRdb re-called the 5' RACE reads, giving one row per CDR3 protein. The sample yields about 120,000 distinct CDR3 sequences, 3.2% seen once. Specimen: PBMCs. Receptors were obtained from a woman aged 25 to 39 with multiple sclerosis.

There are many counts of this clonotype. In nucleotides, the CDR3 is TGTGCCAGCAGCGCAAGTTTGGGAACCCGGGGCTTCGGAGATACGCAGTATTTT. Its protein is CASSASLGTRGFGDTQYF. The chain couples TRBV7-9 to TRBJ2-3; the D call may be TRBD1 or TRBD2 (5 bases each). Deletions cut 5 bases from V and 5 bases from J, with 26 bases between. The CDR3 contains 18 residues. From germline, CDR1 is SEHNR and CDR2 FQNEAQ (reference sequence).

Ten or more counts support this clonotype. The chain carries TRBV29-1 and TRBJ1-1, with 9 bases matching TRBD1. The ends lost 5 bases at V and 5 bases at J; junction bases unmatched: 6. This CDR3 spans 13 amino acids. The germline V gene has CDR1 SQVTM and CDR2 ANQGSEA. The CDR3 DNA reads as TGCAGCGTTCAACAGGGGGCACATACTGAAGCTTTCTTT. Translated, it gives CSVQQGAHTEAFF.

This clonotype was seen ten or more times. This chain connects TRBV12-3 or TRBV12-4 to TRBJ1-2, with D tentatively TRBD1 (5 bases). Trimming took 2 bases from V and 8 from J, leaving 15 bases between them. The CDR3 has 14 residues. The chain's CDR3 is CASSLTPDSRGYTF. The DNA for the CDR3 is TGTGCCAGCAGTTTAACCCCAGACAGTCGGGGCTACACCTTC.

By frequency in the sample, this clonotype is medium-sized. The V call is TRBV29-1, the J call TRBJ1-5; possibly TRBD1 for D (5 bases). Germline V CDR1 and CDR2: SQVTM, ANQGSEA. This CDR3 comprises 14 residues. The V gene lost 1 base and the J gene lost 3 bases, with 10 bases spanning the gap. CDR3 coding DNA: TGCAGCGTTGAAGTCCCAGGGAACAATCAGCCCCAGCATTTT. It translates to CSVEVPGNNQPQHF.

This clonotype was seen at least ten times. This rearrangement joins TRBV7-9 to TRBJ1-1; D remains unclear. CDR3 length: 11 residues. V lost 4 bases and J lost 6, with 6 bases in between. Germline loops: CDR1 SEHNR, CDR2 FQNEAQ (reference sequence). Here the CDR3 DNA reads TGTGCCAGCAGCTCGGCAGCTGAAGCTTTCTTT. Protein product: CASSSAAEAFF. The variable domain in full, with the rest retrieved from reference TRBV7-9 and TRBJ1-1, is DTGVSQNPRHKITKRGQNVTFRCDPISEHNRLYWYRQTLGQGPEFLTYFQNEAQLEKSRLLSDRFSAERPKGSFSTLEIQRTEQGDSAMYLCASSSAAEAFFGQGTRLTVV.

This clonotype was seen at least ten times. This chain joins TRBV5-6 and TRBJ2-7; TRBD2 is a possible D gene (6 bases). The CDR3 is made up of 13 amino acids. The germline CDR1 and CDR2 sequences are SGHDT and YYEEEE. Trimming took off 2 bases at V and 6 bases at J, with 12 bases between the two ends. CDR3 residues: CASSFTWGVEQYF. CDR3 DNA sequence: TGTGCCAGCAGCTTTACGTGGGGGGTCGAGCAGTACTTC.

In its sample, this clonotype was seen many times. The chain employs TRBV12-3 or TRBV12-4 and TRBJ1-1; 9 bases align to TRBD1. Trimming removed 3 bases from V and 6 bases from J; junction bases left unmatched: 5. The CDR3 sequence is 14 residues long. The CDR3 DNA follows: TGTGCCAGCAGTTTTAGGGACAGGGCTCCTGAAGCTTTCTTT. Translated, it gives CASSFRDRAPEAFF.

This clonotype was seen repeatedly, ten times or more. CDR3 sequence reads: CASSQVGGLYEQYF. CDR3 DNA: TGCGCCAGCAGCCAAGTCGGGGGGCTCTACGAGCAGTACTTC. The chain combines TRBV4-1 with TRBJ2-7; tentatively, D is TRBD2 (7 bases). The CDR3 is made up of 14 amino acids. Germline CDR1 is MGHRA and CDR2 is YSYEKL. V lost 1 base and J 3 bases, leaving 10 bases between the germline ends.

This clonotype showed up just a few times. The V gene is TRBV4-1, the J gene TRBJ1-5, with D tentatively TRBD1 (5 bases). V was trimmed by 4 bases and J by 8 bases, leaving 18 bases between them. This CDR3 has 15 amino acids. The germline V gene has CDR1 MGHRA and CDR2 YSYEKL. CDR3 nucleotide sequence: TGCGCCAGCAGCCCCCAGGGACGGGGGACGGAGCCCCAGCATTTT. Its protein product is CASSPQGRGTEPQHF.

This clonotype was counted at least ten times. The gene calls are TRBV10-3 and TRBJ2-1; D gene unclear. Germline-derived CDR1 and CDR2 are ENHRY and SYGVKD. This CDR3 contains 14 residues. V was clipped by 3 bases and J by 4 bases, with 10 bases between them. CDR3 coding DNA: TGTGCCATCAGTGAAGGTGTAGGGTACAATGAGCAGTTCTTC. Its translation: CAISEGVGYNEQFF.

V gene TRBV27 combines with J gene TRBJ2-7; D may be TRBD1 or TRBD2 (6 bases each). CDR1 is MNHEY, CDR2 SMNVEV, per germline (reference sequence). The CDR3 is 11 amino acids. The ends were cut back, 2 bases at V and 9 bases at J, with 8 bases in the middle. CDR3 protein: CASSLRGLQYF. The CDR3 coding sequence is TGTGCCAGCAGTTTACGGGGGCTGCAGTACTTC.

Many counts were recorded for this clonotype. The chain is built from TRBV4-1 and TRBJ2-5, with no clear D. The V end was cut by 4 bases, the J end by 5 bases, with 20 bases between. This CDR3 spans 16 amino acids. Germline V gives CDR1 MGHRA, CDR2 YSYEKL. CDR3 in amino acids: CASSPTFGQAVETQYF. The CDR3 bases are TGCGCCAGCAGCCCAACGTTTGGCCAGGCCGTCGAGACCCAGTACTTC.

There are many counts of this clonotype. The chain carries TRBV5-1 and TRBJ1-5; 9 bases are a match to TRBD1. Germline V lookup: CDR1 SGHRS, CDR2 YFSETQ. This CDR3 is built from 16 residues. J gave up 3 bases and V 4 bases, and 8 bases lay outside the gene matches. CDR3 residues: CASSPGTGSPNQPQHF. CDR3 bases: TGCGCCAGCAGCCCCGGGACAGGGTCCCCCAATCAGCCCCAGCATTTT.

There are many counts of this clonotype. This chain uses TRBV15 with TRBJ1-5; D unresolved. The germline CDR1 and CDR2 sequences are LNHNV and YYDKDF (reference sequence). The V end lost 0 bases, the J end lost 7 bases, and 10 bases lay between the germline ends. This CDR3 contains 14 residues. The CDR3 DNA is TGTGCCACCAGCAGAGATCGCAATGAACAGCCCCAGCATTTT. Translated, it gives CATSRDRNEQPQHF.

This clonotype has a count of ten or more. J is TRBJ2-7 and V is TRBV7-2; tentatively, D is TRBD2 (6 bases). This CDR3 spans 16 amino acids. Germline CDR1 is SGHTA and CDR2 is FQGNSA. Trimming shortened V by 1 base and J by 0 bases, and 13 bases separated the two germline ends. Here the CDR3 DNA reads TGTGCCAGCAGCTTAGTTGGCGGGGCCCTCTCCTACGAGCAGTACTTC. Translated: CASSLVGGALSYEQYF.

This clonotype was found many times. This sequence joins TRBV6-5 and TRBJ1-4; D is unclear. V shed 0 bases and J shed 5 bases, with 10 bases lying between them. CDR1 is MNHEY and CDR2 is SVGAGI in the germline V gene. The length of the CDR3 is 15 residues. CDR3: CASSYSGVENEKLFF. CDR3 coding DNA: TGTGCCAGCAGTTACTCTGGAGTAGAAAATGAAAAACTGTTTTTT.

This clonotype was recorded at least ten times. The CDR3 bases are TGTGCCAGCAGCTTAGATGGGACAGCTGGGGCCAACGTCCTGACTTTC. It yields the protein CASSLDGTAGANVLTF. This rearrangement joins TRBV7-2 to TRBJ2-6, with 7 bases lining up with TRBD1. The CDR3 has 16 amino acids. The V gene's germline CDR1 is SGHTA and CDR2 FQGNSA. The J segment lost 2 bases and the V segment lost 1 base, leaving 2 bases of the junction unmatched.

This clonotype was picked up many times. CDR3 in DNA: TGTGCCAGCAGTTACGCAGAAAGGAACACTGAAGCTTTCTTT. Amino acid sequence: CASSYAERNTEAFF. V is TRBV6-2 or TRBV6-3 and J is TRBJ1-1; D remains ambiguous. CDR1 is MNHEY, CDR2 SVGEGT, per germline. CDR3 size: 14 residues. V was shortened by 2 bases and J by 1 base, with 8 bases between the two germline ends.

The sample holds many counts of this clonotype. V gene TRBV20-1 combines with J gene TRBJ2-1, with 10 nucleotides matching TRBD1. Looked up from germline, CDR1 is DFQATT and CDR2 is SNEGSKA (reference sequence). The V gene end was trimmed by 0 bases and the J gene end by 9 bases; junction bases not matched to a gene: 8. This CDR3 contains 15 residues. The CDR3 here is CSARDTGTGVGEQFF. CDR3 coding DNA: TGCAGTGCTAGAGACACCGGGACAGGGGTGGGTGAGCAGTTCTTC.

This clonotype was counted many times. The chain couples TRBV13 to TRBJ2-5; D is unresolved. The V and J ends lost 4 bases and 5 bases respectively, with 17 bases between them. CDR1 is PRHDT, CDR2 FYEKMQ, per germline (reference sequence). This CDR3 contains 15 residues. CDR3 in DNA: TGTGCCAGCAGCTCAAAGGAAGGTCTTATCGAGACCCAGTACTTC. Encoded protein: CASSSKEGLIETQYF.

This clonotype was recorded at least ten times. The rearrangement uses TRBV20-1 and TRBJ2-7, with a weak D call TRBD2 (6 bases). CDR1 is DFQATT and CDR2 is SNEGSKA in the germline V gene (reference sequence). The CDR3 has 15 residues. V was shortened by 0 bases and J by 0 bases, with 12 bases between the two germline ends. The CDR3 coding sequence is TGCAGTGCTAGAGATGTGGAGGGCAGCTCCTACGAGCAGTACTTC. This codes for CSARDVEGSSYEQYF.